This T cell receptor (beta chain) was sequenced in a study of CD4 T cells in relation to SARS-CoV-2 and coronaviruses. Turning to the study itself: ViraFEST: approximately 10-day antigen culture of PBMCs, then TCR beta CDR3 sequencing. The restricting HLA molecule for shared crossreactive spike epitopes was mapped.

A word on this clone: Its antigen is undetermined.

TCRdb keeps only in-frame clones here, not all; method: immunoSEQ multiplex PCR. The data contain about 15,000 clones, 78% of them singletons. Unexposed donor CD4+ T cells date from about 2011-2018, before the COVID-19 pandemic. After about 11 days of culture, CD4+ T cells were isolated. Germline assignment: CDR1 LGHDT and CDR2 YNNKEL (reference sequence). The CDR3 is 13 amino acids. V was clipped by 0 bases and J by 6 bases, with 8 bases between them. The chain uses TRBV3-1 (or the pseudogene TRBV3-2) and TRBJ1-2; D uncertain. The TCR originated in a human donor in good health. Sequences were obtained from CD4+ T cells from PBMCs, cultured in vitro. CDR3 amino acids: CASSQEGGNGYTF. For the CDR3, the DNA is TGTGCCAGCAGCCAAGAGGGAGGGAATGGCTACACCTTC.